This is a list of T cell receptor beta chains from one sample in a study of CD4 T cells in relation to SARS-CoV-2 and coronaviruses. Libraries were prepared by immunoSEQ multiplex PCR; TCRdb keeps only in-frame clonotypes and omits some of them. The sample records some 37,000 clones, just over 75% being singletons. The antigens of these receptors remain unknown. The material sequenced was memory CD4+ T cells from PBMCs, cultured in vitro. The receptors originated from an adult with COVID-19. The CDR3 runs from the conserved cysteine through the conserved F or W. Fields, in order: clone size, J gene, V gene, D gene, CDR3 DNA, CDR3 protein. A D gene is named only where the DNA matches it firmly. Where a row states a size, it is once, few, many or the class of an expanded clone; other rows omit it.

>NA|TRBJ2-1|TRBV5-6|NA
TGTGCCAGCACCCGCGACACAGGGATTAGTGAGCAGTTCTTC
CASTRDTGISEQFF
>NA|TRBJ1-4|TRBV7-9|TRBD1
TGTGCCAGCAGTTATCCGACGGGACAGGGAGGCGAAAAACTGTTTTTT
CASSYPTGQGGEKLFF
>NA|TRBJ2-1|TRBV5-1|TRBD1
TGCGCCAGCAGCTTGGCGGGACAGGGACCCTACAATGAGCAGTTCTTC
CASSLAGQGPYNEQFF
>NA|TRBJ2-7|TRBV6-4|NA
TGTGCCAGATGGGGAGGGGGGGGAAGGGTCTTC
CARWGGGGRVF
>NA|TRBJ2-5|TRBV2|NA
TGTGCCAGCAGACAAGAGACCCAGTACTTC
CASRQETQYF
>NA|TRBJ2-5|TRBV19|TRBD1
TGTGCCAGTAGTATAAAGGGTCCGGGGACAGGGAGCCAAGAGACCCAGTACTTC
CASSIKGPGTGSQETQYF
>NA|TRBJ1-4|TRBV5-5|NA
TGTGCCAGCAGCTTGTACGGGGGGAGGGAAAAACTGTTTTTT
CASSLYGGREKLFF
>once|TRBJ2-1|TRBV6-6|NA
TGTGCCAGCAGCCAACAGGGAGCGGCCTACAATGAGCAGTTCTTC
CASSQQGAAYNEQFF
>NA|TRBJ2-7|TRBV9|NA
TGTGCCAGCAGCGTAGGTCTCGGGTACGAGCAGTACTTC
CASSVGLGYEQYF
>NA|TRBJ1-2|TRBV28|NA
TGTGCCAGCAGTTTACGGAGGAACTATGGCTACACCTTC
CASSLRRNYGYTF
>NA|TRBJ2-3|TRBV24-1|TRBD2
TGTGCCACCAGTGGTTCTAGCGGGAGGGACCACCTTAGCACAGATACGCAGTATTTT
CATSGSSGRDHLSTDTQYF
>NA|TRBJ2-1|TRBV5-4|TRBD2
TGTGCCAGCAGCTTGGTAGCGGGGGGCTGGGATGAGCAGTTCTTC
CASSLVAGGWDEQFF
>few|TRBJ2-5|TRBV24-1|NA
TGTGCCACCAGTGATCCAAGTAGGCAAGAGACCCAGTACTTC
CATSDPSRQETQYF
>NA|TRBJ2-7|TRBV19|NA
TGTGCCAGCCTCGACGGGGAGCAGTACTTC
CASLDGEQYF
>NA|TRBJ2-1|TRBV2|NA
TGTGCCAGCAGTGAAGACGGGGACCACTCCTACAATGAGCAGTTCTTC
CASSEDGDHSYNEQFF
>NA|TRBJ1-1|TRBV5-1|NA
TGCGCCAGCAGCTTGTTGGGGATCACTGAAGCTTTCTTT
CASSLLGITEAFF
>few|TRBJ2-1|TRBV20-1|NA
TGCAGTGCCCTTCAGCGGAATGAGCAGTTCTTC
CSALQRNEQFF
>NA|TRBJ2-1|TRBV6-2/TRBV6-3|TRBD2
TGTGCCAGCAGTTACTCGGGGGGGACTTGGCAGTTCTTC
CASSYSGGTWQFF
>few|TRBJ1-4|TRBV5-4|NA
TGTGCCAGCAGCCCGGGCCGAGGGACTGAAAAACTGTTTTTT
CASSPGRGTEKLFF
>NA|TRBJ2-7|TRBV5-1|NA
TGCGCCAGCAGGGTTTCGACAGTCTCCCCCTACGAGCAGTACTTC
CASRVSTVSPYEQYF
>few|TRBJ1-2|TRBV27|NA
TGTGCCAGCAGTTTCACCGCAAGGCTGAACTATGGCTACACCTTC
CASSFTARLNYGYTF
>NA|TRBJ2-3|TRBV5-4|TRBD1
TGTGCCAGCAGCTTCGACAGGGGGCGCCCAGATACGCAGTATTTT
CASSFDRGRPDTQYF
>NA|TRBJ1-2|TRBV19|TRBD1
TGTGCCAGTAGTGGGTCCGGGACAGAATTATCCTCCGGGGGCTACACCTTC
CASSGSGTELSSGGYTF
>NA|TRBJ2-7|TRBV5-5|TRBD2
TGTGCCAGCAGCTTATTAACTAGCGGAGGTACCTACGAGCAGTACTTC
CASSLLTSGGTYEQYF
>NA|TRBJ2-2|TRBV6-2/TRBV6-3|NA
TGTGCCAGCAGTCTATACCCAGGCTTCGAGACCGGGGAGCTGTTTTTT
CASSLYPGFETGELFF
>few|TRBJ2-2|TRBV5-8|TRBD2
TGTGCCAGCAGGCAGTGGACTAGCGGGGCCAAGAACACCGGGGAGCTGTTTTTT
CASRQWTSGAKNTGELFF
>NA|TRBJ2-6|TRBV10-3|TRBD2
TGTGCCATCAGGACTAGCGGGAGAAATCTTCTCGGGGCCAACGTCCTGACTTTC
CAIRTSGRNLLGANVLTF
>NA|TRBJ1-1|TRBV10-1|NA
TGCGCCAGCAGTGGTAGCCCGGGAGGTACTGAAGCTTTCTTT
CASSGSPGGTEAFF
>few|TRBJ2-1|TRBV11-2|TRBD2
TGTGCCAGCAGCACCCAGACTAGCGGCAATGAGCAGTTCTTC
CASSTQTSGNEQFF
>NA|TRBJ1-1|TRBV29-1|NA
TGCAGCGTTGTGCGTGGCAGGGGAGACACTGAAGCTTTCTTT
CSVVRGRGDTEAFF
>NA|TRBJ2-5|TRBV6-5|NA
TGTGCCAGCAGTTATCAGGGGCCGGGAGAGACCCAGTACTTC
CASSYQGPGETQYF
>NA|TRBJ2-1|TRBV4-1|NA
TGCGCCAGCAGCCAAGGCCAGCGGACTTCCAATGAGCAGTTCTTC
CASSQGQRTSNEQFF
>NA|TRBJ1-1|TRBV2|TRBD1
TGTGCCAGCAGGGGACAGTTGAACACTGAAGCTTTCTTT
CASRGQLNTEAFF
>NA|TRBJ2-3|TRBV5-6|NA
TGTGCCAGCAGCTTGGGACAGATCCTCACAGATACGCAGTATTTT
CASSLGQILTDTQYF
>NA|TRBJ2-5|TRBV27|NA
TGTGCCAGCAGTTTAAGGGAGACCCAGTACTTC
CASSLRETQYF
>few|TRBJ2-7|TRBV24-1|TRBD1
TGTGCCACCAGTGATCGGACAGGGTTAGAGCAGTACTTC
CATSDRTGLEQYF
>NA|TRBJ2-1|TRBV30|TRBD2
TGTGCCTGGAGTCTAAGACTCCCGGGGGGCTACAATGAGCAGTTCTTC
CAWSLRLPGGYNEQFF
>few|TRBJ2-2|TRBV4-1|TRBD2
TGCGCCAGCAGCCAAGGAACTAGCGGGTTCACCGGGGAGCTGTTTTTT
CASSQGTSGFTGELFF
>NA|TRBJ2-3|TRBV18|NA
TGTGCCAGCTCACTGAGCGCGAACACAGATACGCAGTATTTT
CASSLSANTDTQYF
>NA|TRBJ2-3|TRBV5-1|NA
TGCGCCAGCAGCCTTGCCACAGATACGCAGTATTTT
CASSLATDTQYF
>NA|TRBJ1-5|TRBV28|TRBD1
TGTGCCAGCAGTACCACGAGACAGGGGTATAGTAATCAGCCCCAGCATTTT
CASSTTRQGYSNQPQHF
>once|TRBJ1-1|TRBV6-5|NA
TGTGCCAGCAGTTCCAACCCAGGGACGGGAAACACTGAAGCTTTCTTT
CASSSNPGTGNTEAFF
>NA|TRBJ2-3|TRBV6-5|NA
TGTGCCAGCAGTTATTCGGGGACAAGCACAGATACGCAGTATTTT
CASSYSGTSTDTQYF
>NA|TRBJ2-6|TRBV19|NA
TGTGCCAGTACCATTGGGGGCAGGGGGGTCTCTGGGGCCAACGTCCTGACTTTC
CASTIGGRGVSGANVLTF
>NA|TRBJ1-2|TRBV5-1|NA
TGCGCCAGCAGCTCGACTAGCCCATATGGCTACACCTTC
CASSSTSPYGYTF
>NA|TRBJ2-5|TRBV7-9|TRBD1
TGTGCCAGCAGCTTAGTGTCACAGGGGCAAGAGACCCAGTACTTC
CASSLVSQGQETQYF
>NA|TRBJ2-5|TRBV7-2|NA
TGTGCCAGCAGCTTAAATGGGGAGACCCAGTACTTC
CASSLNGETQYF
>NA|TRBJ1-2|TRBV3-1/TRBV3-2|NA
TGTGCCAGCAGCCAAGTGCGCTTGGATGGCTACACCTTC
CASSQVRLDGYTF
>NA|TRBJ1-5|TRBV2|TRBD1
TGTGCCAGCAGTTGGACAGGGGTCGGCAATCAGCCCCAGCATTTT
CASSWTGVGNQPQHF
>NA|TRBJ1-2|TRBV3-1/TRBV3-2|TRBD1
TGTGCCAGCAGCCAAGGGACAGGGGTAGGCTACACCTTC
CASSQGTGVGYTF
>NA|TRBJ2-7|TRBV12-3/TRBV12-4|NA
TGTGCCAGCAGGGAGGGGTACGCCTACGAGCAGTACTTC
CASREGYAYEQYF
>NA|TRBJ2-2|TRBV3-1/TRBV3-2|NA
TGTGCCAGCAGCCACAACCCCTCTCCCTCCGGGGAGCTGTTTTTT
CASSHNPSPSGELFF
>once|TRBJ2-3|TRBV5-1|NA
TGCGCCAGCAGCTTGGAACATATCGGGAGCGATACGCAGTATTTT
CASSLEHIGSDTQYF
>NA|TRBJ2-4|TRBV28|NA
TGTGCCAGCAGTCCCCCCGCCGACAGCATTCAGTACTTC
CASSPPADSIQYF
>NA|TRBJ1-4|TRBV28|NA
TGTGCCAGCAACCCCCGCGGAGATAATGAAAAACTGTTTTTT
CASNPRGDNEKLFF
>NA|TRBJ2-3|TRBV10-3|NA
TGTGCCATCAGTGAGTCCTACAACACAGATACGCAGTATTTT
CAISESYNTDTQYF
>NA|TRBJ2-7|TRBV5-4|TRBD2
TGTGCCAGCAGCTTAGAGCGGGACGACGAGCAGTACTTC
CASSLERDDEQYF